A single sample gave rise to the 7 T cell receptor beta chains below, sequenced in a study of cytomegalovirus exposure and HLA in healthy donors. The PCR was carried out with 60 Vbeta primers and 13 Jbeta primers. The method was immunoSEQ multiplex PCR; TCRdb's version includes in-frame clones alone and lacks a portion of them. The data hold tens of thousands of clones, with about four fifths observed a single time. Sequenced: PBMCs. These receptors all stem from a man aged 18 to 30 in good health and CMV-seronegative.

V and J are TRBV5-1 and TRBJ2-5; 9 bases map to TRBD1. The V and J ends lost 4 bases and 5 bases, in that order; junction bases with no gene match: 9. Germline CDR1 SGHRS, CDR2 YFSETQ. The CDR3 covers 15 residues. CDR3 region: CASSGTGGSSETQYF. CDR3 sequence (DNA): TGCGCCAGCAGCGGAACAGGGGGCTCTTCGGAGACCCAGTACTTC.

The chain links TRBV7-9 to TRBJ2-1; D is perhaps TRBD2 (5 bases). V lost 5 bases, J lost 7 bases, and 12 bases lay in between. Germline lookup yields CDR1 SEHNR and CDR2 FQNEAQ (reference sequence). The CDR3 runs to 13 residues. This chain's CDR3 is CASSAPGENEQFF. The CDR3 DNA follows: TGTGCCAGCAGCGCGCCTGGGGAGAATGAGCAGTTCTTC.

This chain joins TRBV6-5 and TRBJ1-5, with 10 bases aligning to TRBD1. Trimming took 2 bases from V and 7 from J; bases not matched to a gene: 8. The CDR3 sequence is 16 residues long. In germline, CDR1 is MNHEY, CDR2 SVGAGI. CDR3 sequence reads: CASSYGQGGSGQPQHF. For the CDR3, the DNA is TGTGCCAGCAGTTACGGACAGGGGGGTTCGGGACAGCCCCAGCATTTT.

The CDR3 DNA sequence: TGCGCCAGCAGCATAACCGGGAGGGAGACCCAGTACTTC. Translated: CASSITGRETQYF. The V gene is TRBV5-1, the J gene TRBJ2-5, with 7 bases matching TRBD2. The CDR3 contains 13 residues. With 4 bases clipped from V and 5 bases from J, the junction kept 5 bases outside the gene matches. Germline V CDR1 and CDR2: SGHRS, YFSETQ.

The chain combines TRBV9 with TRBJ1-1; TRBD1 matches at 7 bases. The CDR3 consists of 14 residues. Germline V gene sequence: CDR1 SGDLS, CDR2 YYNGEE. After removal of 5 bases from V and 0 bases from J, the junction contained 4 bases not matched to a gene. Here the CDR3 DNA reads TGTGCCAGCAGTCCGGGACAGATGAACACTGAAGCTTTCTTT. It is translated as CASSPGQMNTEAFF.

This rearrangement joins TRBV2 to TRBJ2-3; 12 bases align to TRBD2. J was trimmed by 2 bases and V by 3 bases; bases with no gene match: 3. CDR3 size: 16 residues. CDR1 is SNHLY and CDR2 is FYNNEI in the germline V gene. CDR3 DNA sequence: TGTGCCAGCAGTGAGGCTAGCGGGAGGGTCACAGATACGCAGTATTTT. It codes for CASSEASGRVTDTQYF.

V and J are TRBV30 and TRBJ1-1; possible D gene TRBD1, 5 bases. Trimming stripped 4 bases from V and 1 base from J, with 16 bases between. The germline gives CDR1 GTSNPN, CDR2 SVGIG (reference sequence). This CDR3 region has 15 residues. The chain's CDR3 is CAWTGVPGGNTEAFF. The DNA of the CDR3 is TGTGCCTGGACCGGCGTCCCGGGGGGGAACACTGAAGCTTTCTTT.